The clone carrying this T cell receptor (beta chain) was observed many times. Its specificity is not known. The sample comes from a study of neurological immune-mediated disorders. General study results and limits: Phylogenetic grouping assigned the repertoires of 18 of 34 multiple sclerosis patients to one related-CDR3 cluster, which constitutes a possible signature. The level of TCR clonal expansion was highest in patients with HTLV-1-associated myelopathy and lowest in multiple sclerosis, where it fell below the level seen in healthy controls.

For the unsorted libraries, 2 million PBMCs stored at -80 C served as input. Each CDR3 protein is one row after TCRdb ran MiXCR on the 5' RACE reads. The sample records about 66,000 distinct CDR3 sequences, less than 5.5% being singletons. In germline, CDR1 is SGHRS, CDR2 YFSETQ. The CDR3 runs to 14 residues. Between the trimmed V and J ends, which lost 1 base and 7 bases, there was a span of 9 bases. V gene TRBV5-1 combines with J gene TRBJ1-6, with unresolved D. The TCR sequence derives from a man younger than 40 with multiple sclerosis. The sequenced sample consisted of PBMCs. CDR3 residues: CASSLFDNNSPLHF. CDR3 bases: TGCGCCAGCAGCTTGTTTGACAACAATTCACCCCTCCACTTT.